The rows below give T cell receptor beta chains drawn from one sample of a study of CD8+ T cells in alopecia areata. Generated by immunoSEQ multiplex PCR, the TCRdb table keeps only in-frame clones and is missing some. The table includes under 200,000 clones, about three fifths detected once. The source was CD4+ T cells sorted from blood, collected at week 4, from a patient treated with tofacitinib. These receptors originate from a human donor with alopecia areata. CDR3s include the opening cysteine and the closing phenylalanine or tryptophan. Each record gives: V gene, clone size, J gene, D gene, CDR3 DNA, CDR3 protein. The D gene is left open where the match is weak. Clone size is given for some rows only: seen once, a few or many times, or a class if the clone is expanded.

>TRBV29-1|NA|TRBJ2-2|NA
TGCAGCGTTGCACAGAAGAACACCGGGGAGCTGTTTTTT
CSVAQKNTGELFF
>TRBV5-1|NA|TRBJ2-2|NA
TGCGCCAGCAGCTCGATGACAGACACCGGGGAGCTGTTTTTT
CASSSMTDTGELFF
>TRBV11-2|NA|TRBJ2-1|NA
TGTGCCAGCAGCTTGGTTACGGCTTCCTACAATGAGCAGTTCTTC
CASSLVTASYNEQFF
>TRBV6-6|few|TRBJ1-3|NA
TGTGCCAGCGGGTCTTCGGGGGCTGGAAACACCATATATTTT
CASGSSGAGNTIYF
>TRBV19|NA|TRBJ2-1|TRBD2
TGTGCCAGTAGTAAGGAGAGCGGGGGGCCCTACAATGAGCAGTTCTTC
CASSKESGGPYNEQFF
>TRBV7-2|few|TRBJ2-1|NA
TGTGCCAGCATGGGGGGTTTCGACAATGAGCAGTTCTTC
CASMGGFDNEQFF
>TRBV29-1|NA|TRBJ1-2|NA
TGCAGCGTTGCAGCGACAGATCCCTATGGCTACACCTTC
CSVAATDPYGYTF
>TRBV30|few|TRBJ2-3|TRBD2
TGTGCCTGGGGACTAGCGGGGCCCGTAACAGATACGCAGTATTTT
CAWGLAGPVTDTQYF
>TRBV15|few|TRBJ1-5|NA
TGTGCCACCAGCAGAGCTGTGGGAGCGGGCAATCAGCCCCAGCATTTT
CATSRAVGAGNQPQHF
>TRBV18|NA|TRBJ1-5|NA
TGTGCCAGCTCACCATCAGGAAATCAGCCCCAGCATTTT
CASSPSGNQPQHF
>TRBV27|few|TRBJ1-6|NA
TGTGCCAGCAGTAACATTAATTCACCCCTCCACTTT
CASSNINSPLHF
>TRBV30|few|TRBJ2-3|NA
TGTGCCTGGAGCCTAGCTGCAGATACGCAGTATTTT
CAWSLAADTQYF
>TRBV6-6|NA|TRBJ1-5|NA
TGTGCCAGCAGTTTTGTCCTTAGCAATCAGCCCCAGCATTTT
CASSFVLSNQPQHF
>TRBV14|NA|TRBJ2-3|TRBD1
TGTGCCAGCAGCCAGAGGGGGCCGGGCACAGATACGCAGTATTTT
CASSQRGPGTDTQYF
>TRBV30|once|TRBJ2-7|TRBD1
TGTGCCTGGAGTACAGGGGATTACGAGCAGTACTTC
CAWSTGDYEQYF
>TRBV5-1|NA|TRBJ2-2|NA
TGCGCCAGCAGCTTGGAAATTGTGTACCCCGGGGAGCTGTTTTTT
CASSLEIVYPGELFF
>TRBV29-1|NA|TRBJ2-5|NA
TGCAGCGCCGAGGGGGGCAGGGGTGGTAGGACCCAGTACTTC
CSAEGGRGGRTQYF
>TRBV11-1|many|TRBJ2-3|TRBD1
TGTGCCAGCAGCTTAGCTCGGGACAGGGTAACAGATACGCAGTATTTT
CASSLARDRVTDTQYF
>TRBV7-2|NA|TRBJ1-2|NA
TGTGCCAGCAGCCCGGACACGATCTATGGCTACACCTTC
CASSPDTIYGYTF
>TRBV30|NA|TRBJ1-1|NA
TGTGCCTGGAGTTTACGGGGAGACACTGAAGCTTTCTTT
CAWSLRGDTEAFF
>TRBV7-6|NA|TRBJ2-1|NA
TGTGCCAGCAGCTTTATCCGGGGGAGCTCCTACAATGAGCAGTTCTTC
CASSFIRGSSYNEQFF
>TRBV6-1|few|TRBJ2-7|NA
TGTGCCATCCAAAACCATCAGGGTGGAGAGCAGTACTTC
CAIQNHQGGEQYF
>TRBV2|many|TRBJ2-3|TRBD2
TGTGCCAGCCATGAGGGACTAGCGGGGGGGCAAGGTACGCAGTATTTT
CASHEGLAGGQGTQYF
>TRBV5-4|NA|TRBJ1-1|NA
TGTGCCAGCACCGAACAAGCCCAGGGGAACACTGAAGCTTTCTTT
CASTEQAQGNTEAFF
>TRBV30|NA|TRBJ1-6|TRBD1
TGTGCCTGGAGAGCAGGGGGCTTCACTTCACCCCTCCACTTT
CAWRAGGFTSPLHF
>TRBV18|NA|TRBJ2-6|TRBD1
TGTGCCAGCTCACTACAGGGGCTAGGGGCCAACGTCCTGACTTTC
CASSLQGLGANVLTF
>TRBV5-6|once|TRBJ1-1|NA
TGTGCCAGCAGCTTTCGAACGGGGAACACTGAAGCTTTCTTT
CASSFRTGNTEAFF
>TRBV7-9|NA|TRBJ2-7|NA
TGTGCCAGCAGCTTATCCGTTCGGTCCTACGAGCAGTACTTC
CASSLSVRSYEQYF
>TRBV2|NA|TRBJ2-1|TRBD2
TGTGCCAGCAGCCCCGGGACTAGCGGGTACAATGAGCAGTTCTTC
CASSPGTSGYNEQFF
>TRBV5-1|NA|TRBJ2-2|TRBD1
TGCGCCAGCAGCCCTCGGGACAGGGGTTACACCGGGGAGCTGTTTTTT
CASSPRDRGYTGELFF
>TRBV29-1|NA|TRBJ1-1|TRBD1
TGCAGCGTTGCAGGGGGCGCGGGGGCCGCAAACACTGAAGCTTTCTTT
CSVAGGAGAANTEAFF
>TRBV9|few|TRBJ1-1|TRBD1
TGTGCCAGCAGCGTAGGCCCACAAGGGCAGGGGGTGAACACTGAAGCTTTCTTT
CASSVGPQGQGVNTEAFF
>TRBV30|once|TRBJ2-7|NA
TGTGCCTGGAGTGGGGCTTACGAGCAGTACTTC
CAWSGAYEQYF
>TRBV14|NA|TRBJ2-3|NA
TGTGCCAGCACCCTGCGGGGATCAGATACGCAGTATTTT
CASTLRGSDTQYF
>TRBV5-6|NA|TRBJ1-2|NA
TGTGCCAGCAGCCGTCCTGGACAGCGTAACTATGGCTACACCTTC
CASSRPGQRNYGYTF
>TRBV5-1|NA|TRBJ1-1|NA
TGCGCCAGCAGCTTGGGGGAGCGAGGCACTGAAGCTTTCTTT
CASSLGERGTEAFF
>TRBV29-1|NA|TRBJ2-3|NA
TGCAGCGCCCTTGGCGGGGGCCGCGCAGATACGCAGTATTTT
CSALGGGRADTQYF
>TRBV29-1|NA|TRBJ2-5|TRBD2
TGCGCGATCGCGGGGGGGCCACAAGAGACCCAGTACTTC
CAIAGGPQETQYF
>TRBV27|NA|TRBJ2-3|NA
TGTGCCAGCAGGAAGGTGGCCTTGCACAGCACAGATACGCAGTATTTT
CASRKVALHSTDTQYF
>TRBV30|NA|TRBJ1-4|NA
TGTGCCTGGAGTGTACCGTGGATCTTAGGAGAAAAACTGTTTTTT
CAWSVPWILGEKLFF
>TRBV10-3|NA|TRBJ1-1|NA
TGTGCCATCAGCCGGGACGGAAACACTGAAGCTTTCTTT
CAISRDGNTEAFF
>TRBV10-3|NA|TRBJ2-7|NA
TGTGCCATCAGGGGGACGGTCTCCTACGAGCAGTACTTC
CAIRGTVSYEQYF
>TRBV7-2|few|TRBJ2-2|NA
TGTGCCAGCACCGTCCTACGGGGCACCGGGGAGCTGTTTTTT
CASTVLRGTGELFF
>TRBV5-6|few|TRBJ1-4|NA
TGTGCCAGCAGCTTCGGAACTAATGAAAAACTGTTTTTT
CASSFGTNEKLFF
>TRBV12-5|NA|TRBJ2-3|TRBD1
TGTGCTAGTGGTTTGGTCCAGGGGGGCACAGATACGCAGTATTTT
CASGLVQGGTDTQYF
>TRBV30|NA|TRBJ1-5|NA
TGTGCCTGGAGCTTGACCCAAGGCCCCAATCAGCCCCAGCATTTT
CAWSLTQGPNQPQHF
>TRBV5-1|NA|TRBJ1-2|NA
TGCGCCAGCAGCCCAGACGGGGATTATGGCTACACCTTC
CASSPDGDYGYTF
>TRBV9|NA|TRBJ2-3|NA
TGTGCCAGCAGCGTAAGAACGAGCACAGATACGCAGTATTTT
CASSVRTSTDTQYF
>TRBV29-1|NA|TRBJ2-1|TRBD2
TGCAGCGTTGAACCCACTAGCGGGGTCTACAATGAGCAGTTCTTC
CSVEPTSGVYNEQFF
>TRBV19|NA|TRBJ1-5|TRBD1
TGTGCCAGTAGTATATGGGGACAGGGGCTACCAAGCAATCAGCCCCAGCATTTT
CASSIWGQGLPSNQPQHF
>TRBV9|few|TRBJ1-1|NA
TGTGCCAGCAGCGTAGTTCCCCGGGGGCATGAAGCTTTCTTT
CASSVVPRGHEAFF
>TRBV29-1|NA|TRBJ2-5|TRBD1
TGCAGCGCCTTTGGACAGGAAACTTGGGACCAGTACTTC
CSAFGQETWDQYF
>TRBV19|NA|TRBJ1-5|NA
TGTGCCAGTAGTGTCCGACAGGCACTCAATAGCAATCAGCCCCAGCATTTT
CASSVRQALNSNQPQHF
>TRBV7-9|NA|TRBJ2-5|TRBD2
TGTGCCAGCAGCTTTACCAGCGGGGCGGAGACCCAGTACTTC
CASSFTSGAETQYF